This is a list of T cell receptor beta chains from one sample in a study of cytomegalovirus exposure and HLA in healthy donors. Using immunoSEQ multiplex PCR, the repertoire was profiled, and TCRdb retains in-frame clones only, with some absent. In the table there are some 84,000 clones, around three fifths of which are singletons. Sequences were obtained from PBMCs. The receptors stem from a woman aged 40 to 50 in good health and CMV-seropositive. CDR3s include the opening cysteine and the closing phenylalanine or tryptophan. Fields, in order: J gene, V gene, CDR3 length, clone size, D gene, CDR3 DNA, CDR3 protein. A D gene is named only where the DNA matches it firmly. The size entry is marked missing in some rows and otherwise reads once, few, many or a size class.

>TRBJ1-5|TRBV4-1|16|NA|NA
TGCGCCAGCAGCCAAGATTTAAGGACAGTCAATCAGCCCCAGCATTTT
CASSQDLRTVNQPQHF
>TRBJ1-2|TRBV6-1|12|NA|NA
TGTGCCAGCACCGACAGCCCCTATGGCTACACCTTC
CASTDSPYGYTF
>TRBJ2-3|TRBV7-9|18|NA|TRBD1
TGTGCCAGCAGCTTCCCACCGGGACAGGGGGGGAGCACAGATACGCAGTATTTT
CASSFPPGQGGSTDTQYF
>TRBJ2-3|TRBV7-2|15|few|TRBD2
TGTGCCAGCAGTCGAGCGGGAGGCTACACAGATACGCAGTATTTT
CASSRAGGYTDTQYF
>TRBJ1-2|TRBV11-2|14|NA|NA
TGTGCCAGCAGCTTAGTACCCCGAGGCTATGGCTACACCTTC
CASSLVPRGYGYTF
>TRBJ2-7|TRBV7-2|15|once|TRBD1
TGTGCCAGCAGCTTACGACGGGACAGCTACTACGAGCAGTACTTC
CASSLRRDSYYEQYF
>TRBJ1-1|TRBV28|17|NA|TRBD1
TGTGCCAGCAGTTTCGGGGGCAGGGGGCGCGGAAACACTGAAGCTTTCTTT
CASSFGGRGRGNTEAFF
>TRBJ2-5|TRBV11-1|13|NA|NA
TGTGCCAGCAGCCTAAGTATGAGAGAGACCCAGTACTTC
CASSLSMRETQYF
>TRBJ1-1|TRBV5-6|15|NA|TRBD1
TGTGCCAGCAGCTTAGGGGACAGGGGATACACTGAAGCTTTCTTT
CASSLGDRGYTEAFF
>TRBJ1-1|TRBV27|13|NA|TRBD1
TGTGCCAGCAGTCTAGCCGGGACAGGTAAAGCTTTCTTT
CASSLAGTGKAFF
>TRBJ2-1|TRBV11-2|13|once|NA
TGTGCCAGCAGCTTAGATATGCCTACTGAGCAGTTCTTC
CASSLDMPTEQFF
>TRBJ2-7|TRBV27|14|once|NA
TGTGCCAGCAGTTTTAACGGGGAAACCTACGAGCAGTACTTC
CASSFNGETYEQYF
>TRBJ1-3|TRBV29-1|14|NA|NA
TGCAGCGTTGAGGGCAGATACTCTGGAAACACCATATATTTT
CSVEGRYSGNTIYF
>TRBJ2-5|TRBV27|16|few|TRBD1
TGTGCCAGCAGTTTAATCGGGACAGGCCCACAAGAGACCCAGTACTTC
CASSLIGTGPQETQYF
>TRBJ2-1|TRBV18|14|once|NA
TGTGCCAGCTCACCGGGGGAGGCCACTAATGAGCAGTTCTTC
CASSPGEATNEQFF
>TRBJ2-6|TRBV15|15|few|NA
TGTGCCACCAGCAGAAGACAGTCTGGGGCCAACGTCCTGACTTTC
CATSRRQSGANVLTF
>TRBJ2-3|TRBV6-5|15|NA|NA
TGTGCCAGCAGCTACGCGGCCACTAGCACAGATACGCAGTATTTT
CASSYAATSTDTQYF
>TRBJ2-1|TRBV4-3|18|NA|NA
TGCGCCAGCAGCCAATCTCTGGGTCTGGGGGCGCGGGACAATGAGCAGTTCTTC
CASSQSLGLGARDNEQFF
>TRBJ2-1|TRBV11-2|13|NA|NA
TGTGCCAGCAGCTTAGATTCGAGGATGGAGCAGTTCTTC
CASSLDSRMEQFF
>TRBJ1-2|TRBV28|13|NA|NA
TGTGCCAGCAGTCCCCCAGGGGCCGGAGGCTACACCTTC
CASSPPGAGGYTF
>TRBJ2-5|TRBV9|14|NA|NA
TGTGCCAGCAGCACTCGGGTCTCTTCAGAGACCCAGTACTTC
CASSTRVSSETQYF
>TRBJ1-1|TRBV19|15|NA|TRBD1
TGTGCCAGTAAATCCTCGGGACAGCCTAACACTGAAGCTTTCTTT
CASKSSGQPNTEAFF
>TRBJ1-2|TRBV4-1|14|NA|TRBD1
TGCGCCAGCAGCCAACCGGGACAGGGTCGTGGCTACACCTTC
CASSQPGQGRGYTF
>TRBJ2-7|TRBV7-9|13|NA|NA
TGTGCCAGCAGCCCCGGTAGTATCTACGAGCAGTACTTC
CASSPGSIYEQYF
>TRBJ2-2|TRBV6-5|14|few|NA
TGTGCCAGCCGACCACAGGGGAACACCGGGGAGCTGTTTTTT
CASRPQGNTGELFF
>TRBJ2-7|TRBV7-9|14|once|TRBD2
TGTGCCAGCAGCTTCGGGGGGGATCGCCACGAGCAGTACTTC
CASSFGGDRHEQYF
>TRBJ2-1|TRBV27|17|NA|NA
TGTGCCAGCAGTGTAAGGGGAAGTGACGGATCCTACAATGAGCAGTTCTTC
CASSVRGSDGSYNEQFF
>TRBJ1-1|TRBV4-1|15|NA|NA
TGCGCCAGCAGCCAAGAAGTAGGGGGGGCCACTGAAGCTTTCTTT
CASSQEVGGATEAFF
>TRBJ1-1|TRBV5-6|15|once|TRBD1
TGTGCCAGCAGCCCGGACAGGGGGCGGTACACTGAAGCTTTCTTT
CASSPDRGRYTEAFF
>TRBJ1-5|TRBV5-6|15|once|NA
TGTGCCAGCGCTAAGGCAGGGGTACCCAATCAGCCCCAGCATTTT
CASAKAGVPNQPQHF
>TRBJ2-3|TRBV18|17|few|TRBD2
TGTGCCAGCTCAAAAACCACTAGCGGGAGAGAAACAGATACGCAGTATTTT
CASSKTTSGRETDTQYF
>TRBJ1-2|TRBV28|15|NA|NA
TGTGCCAGCAGTTTATTAGCGGGGGGTAGGTCTGGCTACACCTTC
CASSLLAGGRSGYTF
>TRBJ2-1|TRBV27|15|NA|TRBD2
TGTGCCAGCAGTTTATGGACTAGCGGGGAGGATGAGCAGTTCTTC
CASSLWTSGEDEQFF
>TRBJ2-5|TRBV5-4|13|NA|TRBD1
TGTGCCAGCAGCTTGAGGACAGGGGAGACCCAGTACTTC
CASSLRTGETQYF
>TRBJ1-1|TRBV6-1|15|NA|TRBD1
TGTGCCAGCAGTGAGCTGACAGGGTTTAACACTGAAGCTTTCTTT
CASSELTGFNTEAFF
>TRBJ2-1|TRBV28|15|NA|TRBD1
TGTGCCAGCAGGTTGACAGGGGGCCATAATTTTGAGCAGTTCTTC
CASRLTGGHNFEQFF
>TRBJ2-7|TRBV27|14|NA|TRBD2
TGTGCCAGCAGCTCCGGGACTAGCGGGATCGAGCAGTACTTC
CASSSGTSGIEQYF
>TRBJ1-3|TRBV7-9|15|NA|TRBD1
TGTGCCAGCAGCACCGACAGGGTGGCTGGAAACACCATATATTTT
CASSTDRVAGNTIYF
>TRBJ2-7|TRBV7-2|15|NA|NA
TGTGCCAGCAGGTCCTCTAGCGCGGGGCTCTACGAGCAGTACTTC
CASRSSSAGLYEQYF
>TRBJ1-1|TRBV29-1|17|NA|TRBD1
TGCAGCGTTGAAGAGAGGGGACAGTTCGACATGAACACTGAAGCTTTCTTT
CSVEERGQFDMNTEAFF